This paragraph covers one T cell receptor beta chain sequence. A clone one base away is much larger, so this may be a read error. Other nucleotide sequences in the sample specify the same CDR3. This sample is drawn from a study of blood T cell repertoires in COVID-19. The CDR3 sequence is 13 residues long. V was cut by 4 bases and J by 0 bases, with 5 bases left in between. CDR1 LGHNA and CDR2 YNFKEQ come from the germline V gene. Assay: immunoSEQ multiplex PCR; the TCRdb copy retains only in-frame clones and omits some. Of fewer than 85,000 clones in the sample, about four fifths are singletons; the top ten hold 21%.

The chain couples TRBV4-2 to TRBJ2-3; D uncertain. The sequence was collected from a human donor in a cohort sampled during active COVID-19. The sequencing sample was made of peripheral blood. CDR3 in amino acids: CASSLTSTDTQYF. CDR3 coding DNA: TGTGCCAGCAGCCTAACTAGCACAGATACGCAGTATTTT.